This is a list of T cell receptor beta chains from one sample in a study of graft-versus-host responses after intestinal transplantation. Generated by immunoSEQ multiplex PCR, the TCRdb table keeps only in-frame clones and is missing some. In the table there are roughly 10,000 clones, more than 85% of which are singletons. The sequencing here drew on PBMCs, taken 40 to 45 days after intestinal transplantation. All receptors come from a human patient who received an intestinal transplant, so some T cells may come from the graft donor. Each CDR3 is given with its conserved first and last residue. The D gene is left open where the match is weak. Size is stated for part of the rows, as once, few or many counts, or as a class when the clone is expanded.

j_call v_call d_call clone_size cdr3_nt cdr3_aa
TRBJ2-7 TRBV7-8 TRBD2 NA TGTGCCAGCAGGCCGGGACTAGCTTTCCCCTACGAGCAGTACTTC CASRPGLAFPYEQYF
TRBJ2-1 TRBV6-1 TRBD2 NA TGTGCCAGCAGCACTAGCGGGGGGTTCTACAATGAGCAGTTCTTC CASSTSGGFYNEQFF
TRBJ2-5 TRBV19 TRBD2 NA TGTGCCAGTAGTATGGCTAGCGGGTTTCAAGAGACCCAGTACTTC CASSMASGFQETQYF
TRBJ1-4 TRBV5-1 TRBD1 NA TGCGCCAGCAGCGTCGGGGACAGTTTTAATGAAAAACTGTTTTTT CASSVGDSFNEKLFF
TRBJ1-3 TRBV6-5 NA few TGTGCCAGCAGTTACCGGGGGCTCTCTGGAAACACCATATATTTT CASSYRGLSGNTIYF
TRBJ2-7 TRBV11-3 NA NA TGTGCCAGCAGCTTGGACGCCGACTACGAGCAGTACTTC CASSLDADYEQYF
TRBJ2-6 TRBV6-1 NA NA TGTGCCAGCAGTGAATTGTTCACGAGCTCTGGGGCCAACGTCCTGACTTTC CASSELFTSSGANVLTF
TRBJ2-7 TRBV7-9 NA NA TGTGCCAGCAGCCCCGTTTACGAGCAGTACTTC CASSPVYEQYF
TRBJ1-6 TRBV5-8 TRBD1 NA TGTGCCAGCAGCTGGGACCCGCGGGGCAGGGGGACTAATTCACCCCTCCACTTT CASSWDPRGRGTNSPLHF
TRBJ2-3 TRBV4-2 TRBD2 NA TGTGCCAGCAGCCAAGAGCGGGGGGGCGCAGATACGCAGTATTTT CASSQERGGADTQYF
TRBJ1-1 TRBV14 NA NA TGTGCCAGCAGCCAGGAACAGAGTAACACTGAAGCTTTCTTT CASSQEQSNTEAFF
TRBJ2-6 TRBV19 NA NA TGTGCCAGTAGTATAGATGCTGGGACCGGGGCCAACGTCCTGACTTTC CASSIDAGTGANVLTF
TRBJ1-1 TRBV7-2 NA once TGTGCCAGCAGCTTATATCTGGGGACTGAAGCTTTCTTT CASSLYLGTEAFF
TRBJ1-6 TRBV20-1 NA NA TGCAGTGCTAGAGTCACGGGGGTCCTCCACTTT CSARVTGVLHF
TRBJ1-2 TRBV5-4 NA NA TGTGCCAGCAGCAATGAAGGAGGGCCCGGCTACACCTTC CASSNEGGPGYTF
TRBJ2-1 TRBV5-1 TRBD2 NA TGCGCCAGCAGCCCGGGGACTAGCGGGGGGTCTTACAATGAGCAGTTCTTC CASSPGTSGGSYNEQFF
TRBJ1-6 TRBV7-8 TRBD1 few TGTGCCAGCAGCTTAATTGCCCCGGGACAGGAATCTTCACCCCTCCACTTT CASSLIAPGQESSPLHF
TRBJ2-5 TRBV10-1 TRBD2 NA TGCGCCAGCAGTGGAGATACTAGCGGGGGGACTCAAGAGACCCAGTACTTC CASSGDTSGGTQETQYF
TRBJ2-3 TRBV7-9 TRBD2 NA TGTGCCAGCAGCCCGCGGACTAGCGGGGGTACAGATACGCAGTATTTT CASSPRTSGGTDTQYF
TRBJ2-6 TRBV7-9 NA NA TGTGCCAGCAGCCCCCCGAGCTCTGGGGCCAACGTCCTGACTTTC CASSPPSSGANVLTF
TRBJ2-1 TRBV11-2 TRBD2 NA TGTGCCAGCAGCTTCGCGGGGGTCTCCTACAATGAGCAGTTCTTC CASSFAGVSYNEQFF
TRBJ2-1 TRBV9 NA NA TGTGCCAGCAATGGGGGGTTCGATGAGCAGTTCTTC CASNGGFDEQFF
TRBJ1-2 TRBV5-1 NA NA TGCGCCAGCAGCTACCGGACCGTGAAGTATGGCTACACCTTC CASSYRTVKYGYTF
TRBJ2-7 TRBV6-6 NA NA TGTGCCAGCAGTTACGGCGGACAGTACTACGAGCAGTACTTC CASSYGGQYYEQYF
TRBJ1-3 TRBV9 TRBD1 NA TGTGCCAGCAGCTTTGGGGGACAGGGCGAACTTACCATATATTTT CASSFGGQGELTIYF
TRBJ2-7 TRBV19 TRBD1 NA TGTGCCAGTAGGGAGACAGGGTCCTACGAGCAGTACTTC CASRETGSYEQYF
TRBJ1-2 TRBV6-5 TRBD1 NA TGTGCCAGCACCCAGGGGGCTGGGGGCTACACCTTC CASTQGAGGYTF